The T cell receptor beta chain described here comes from a study of blood T cell repertoires in COVID-19. There are 15 residues in the CDR3. J was trimmed by 7 bases and V by 7 bases; bases with no gene match: 9. The germline V gene has CDR1 MDHEN and CDR2 SYDVKM. TCRdb's table, derived via immunoSEQ multiplex PCR, lists solely in-frame clones and lacks some. The table has 150,000 or so clones, around 90% seen once. Study members were between 18 and 89 years old and lived in 24 US regions. Exposed enrollees had met someone with a PCR-confirmed or clinician-diagnosed COVID-19 case at some point within the 2 weeks before study entry.

The sequence derives from a woman aged 35 to 49 who had been exposed to COVID-19. The V gene is TRBV28, the J gene TRBJ1-6; 8 bases match TRBD1. Sequencing was performed on PBMCs or T cells enriched from blood (not recorded which). The CDR3 coding sequence is TGTGCCAGCAAACCAAGCGGACAGGGAAATTCACCCCTCCACTTT. Its translation is CASKPSGQGNSPLHF.